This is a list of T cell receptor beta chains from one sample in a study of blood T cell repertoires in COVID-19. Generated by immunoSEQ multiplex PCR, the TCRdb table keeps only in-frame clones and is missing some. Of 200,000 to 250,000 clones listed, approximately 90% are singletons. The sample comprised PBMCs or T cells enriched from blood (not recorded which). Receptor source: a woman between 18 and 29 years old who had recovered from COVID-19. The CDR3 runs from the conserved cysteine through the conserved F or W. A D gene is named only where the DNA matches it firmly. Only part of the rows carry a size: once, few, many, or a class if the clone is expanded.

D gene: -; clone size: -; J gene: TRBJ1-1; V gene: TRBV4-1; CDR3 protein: CASSPHSAADTEAFF; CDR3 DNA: TGCGCCAGCAGCCCCCATAGTGCGGCGGACACTGAAGCTTTCTTT
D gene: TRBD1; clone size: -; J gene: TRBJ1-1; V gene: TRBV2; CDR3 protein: CASSSGGWTEAFF; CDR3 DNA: TGTGCCAGCAGTTCAGGGGGATGGACTGAAGCTTTCTTT
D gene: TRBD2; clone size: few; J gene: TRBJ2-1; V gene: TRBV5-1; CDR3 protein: CASRHGLAGVGEQFF; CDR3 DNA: TGCGCCAGCAGGCACGGACTAGCGGGGGTCGGTGAGCAGTTCTTC
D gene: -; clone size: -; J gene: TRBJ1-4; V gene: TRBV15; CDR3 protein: CATSRATGGEKLFF; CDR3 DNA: TGTGCCACCAGCAGAGCGACGGGGGGTGAAAAACTGTTTTTT
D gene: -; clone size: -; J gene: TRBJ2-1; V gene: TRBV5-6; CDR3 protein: CASSLAGRGYNEQFF; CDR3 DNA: TGTGCCAGCAGCTTGGCCGGGAGAGGATACAATGAGCAGTTCTTC
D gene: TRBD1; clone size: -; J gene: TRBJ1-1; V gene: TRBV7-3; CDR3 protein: CASSLRDRGEAFF; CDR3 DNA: TGTGCCAGCAGCTTAAGGGACAGGGGAGAAGCTTTCTTT
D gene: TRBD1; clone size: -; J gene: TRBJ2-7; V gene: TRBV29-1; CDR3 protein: CSVGQGRYEQYF; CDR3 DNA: TGCAGCGTCGGACAGGGGAGATACGAGCAGTACTTC
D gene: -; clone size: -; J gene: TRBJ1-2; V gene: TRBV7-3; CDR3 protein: CASSLTGQGGYTF; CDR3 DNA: TGTGCCAGCAGCTTAACAGGGCAGGGTGGCTACACCTTC
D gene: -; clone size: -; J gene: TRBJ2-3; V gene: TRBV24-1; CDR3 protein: CATSDLVTGGTDTQYF; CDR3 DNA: TGTGCCACCAGTGATTTAGTGACAGGAGGCACAGATACGCAGTATTTT
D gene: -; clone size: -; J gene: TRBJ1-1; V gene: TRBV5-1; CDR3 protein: CASSLTARGVGTEAFF; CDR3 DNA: TGCGCCAGCAGCTTAACGGCGCGGGGGGTGGGGACTGAAGCTTTCTTT
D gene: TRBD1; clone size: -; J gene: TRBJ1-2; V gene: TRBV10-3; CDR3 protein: CAISESGGSYYGYTF; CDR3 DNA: TGTGCCATCAGTGAATCAGGGGGCTCGTACTATGGCTACACCTTC
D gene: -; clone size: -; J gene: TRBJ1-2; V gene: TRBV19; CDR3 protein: CASSIQVGGWGDGYTF; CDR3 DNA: TGTGCCAGTAGTATCCAGGTTGGGGGCTGGGGAGATGGCTACACCTTC
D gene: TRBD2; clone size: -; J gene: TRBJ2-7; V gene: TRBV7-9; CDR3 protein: CASSLDAGGPLYEQYF; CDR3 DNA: TGTGCCAGCAGCTTAGACGCGGGAGGGCCACTCTACGAGCAGTACTTC
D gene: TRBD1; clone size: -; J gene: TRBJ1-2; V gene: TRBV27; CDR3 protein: CASSPWTGGDYGYTF; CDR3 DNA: TGTGCCAGCAGTCCCTGGACAGGGGGCGACTATGGCTACACCTTC
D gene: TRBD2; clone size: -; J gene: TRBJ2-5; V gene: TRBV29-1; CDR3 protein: CSVGEARGTSGGRGAETQYF; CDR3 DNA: TGCAGCGTTGGGGAAGCACGAGGGACTAGCGGGGGCCGGGGGGCAGAGACCCAGTACTTC
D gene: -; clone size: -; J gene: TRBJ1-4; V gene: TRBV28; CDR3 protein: CASSPGGSNEKLFF; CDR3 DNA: TGTGCCAGCAGCCCGGGGGGGTCTAATGAAAAACTGTTTTTT
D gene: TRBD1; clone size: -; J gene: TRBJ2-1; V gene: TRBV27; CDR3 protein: CASSSLSKGQGFYNEQFF; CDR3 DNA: TGTGCCAGCAGTTCCCTTAGTAAGGGACAGGGATTTTACAATGAGCAGTTCTTC